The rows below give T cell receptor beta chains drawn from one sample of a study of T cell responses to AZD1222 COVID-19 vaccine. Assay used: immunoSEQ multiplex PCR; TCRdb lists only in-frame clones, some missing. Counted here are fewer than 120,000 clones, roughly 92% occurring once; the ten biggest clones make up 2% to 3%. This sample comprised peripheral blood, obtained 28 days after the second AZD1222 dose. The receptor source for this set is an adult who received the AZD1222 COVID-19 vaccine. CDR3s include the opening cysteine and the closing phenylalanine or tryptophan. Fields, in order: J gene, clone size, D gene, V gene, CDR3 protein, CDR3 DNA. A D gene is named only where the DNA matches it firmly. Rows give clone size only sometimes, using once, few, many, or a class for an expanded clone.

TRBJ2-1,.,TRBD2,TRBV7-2,CASGSGGARNEQFF,TGTGCCAGCGGTAGCGGGGGGGCCCGCAATGAGCAGTTCTTC
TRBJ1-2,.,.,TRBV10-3,CAISTGQDTNYGYTF,TGTGCCATCAGCACCGGGCAGGACACGAACTATGGCTACACCTTC
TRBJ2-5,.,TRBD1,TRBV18,CASSPLTGAQETQYF,TGTGCCAGCTCACCACTGACAGGGGCGCAAGAGACCCAGTACTTC
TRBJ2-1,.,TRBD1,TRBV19,CASSTDRGTEQFF,TGTGCCAGTAGTACCGACAGGGGAACTGAGCAGTTCTTC
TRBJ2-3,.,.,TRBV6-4,CASSDRAEGGNTQYF,TGTGCCAGCAGTGACCGGGCCGAGGGCGGTAATACGCAGTATTTT
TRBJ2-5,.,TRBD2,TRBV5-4,CASSVQAGSQETQYF,TGTGCCAGCAGCGTACAAGCGGGGAGCCAAGAGACCCAGTACTTC
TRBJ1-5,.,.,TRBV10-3,CAIRAVGSGNQPQHF,TGTGCCATCAGGGCAGTAGGGTCGGGCAATCAGCCCCAGCATTTT
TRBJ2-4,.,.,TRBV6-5,CASSREQAKNIQYF,TGTGCCAGCAGTCGCGAACAAGCCAAAAACATTCAGTACTTC
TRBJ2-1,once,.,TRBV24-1,CATSDPKGYNEQFF,TGTGCCACCAGTGACCCTAAAGGCTACAATGAGCAGTTCTTC
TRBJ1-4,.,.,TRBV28,CASRDSDFEKLFF,TGTGCCAGCAGGGACAGCGACTTCGAAAAACTGTTTTTT
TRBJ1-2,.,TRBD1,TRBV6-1,CASIELPRTGWIYGYTF,TGTGCCAGCATTGAACTTCCGAGGACAGGGTGGATCTATGGCTACACCTTC
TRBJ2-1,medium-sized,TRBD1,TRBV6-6,CASSRDRGGYNEQFF,TGTGCCAGCAGCAGAGACAGGGGAGGTTACAATGAGCAGTTCTTC
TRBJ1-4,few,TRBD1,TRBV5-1,CASSSRTGASANEKLFF,TGCGCCAGCAGCTCCCGGACAGGAGCCTCTGCTAATGAAAAACTGTTTTTT
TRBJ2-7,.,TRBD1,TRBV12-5,CASGGGGTGYNEQYF,TGTGCTAGTGGTGGAGGAGGGACAGGGTACAACGAGCAGTACTTC
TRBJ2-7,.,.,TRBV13,CASSLGEGLSYEQYF,TGTGCCAGCAGCTTAGGAGAAGGGTTATCCTACGAGCAGTACTTC
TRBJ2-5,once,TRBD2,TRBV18,CASSLAGPQETQYF,TGTGCCAGCTCACTAGCGGGGCCTCAAGAGACCCAGTACTTC
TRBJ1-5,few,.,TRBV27,CASSSKSGPRNQPQHF,TGTGCCAGCAGTTCCAAGTCAGGGCCTCGCAATCAGCCCCAGCATTTT
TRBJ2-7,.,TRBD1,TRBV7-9,CASSFSGTGSYEQYF,TGTGCCAGCAGCTTCTCAGGGACAGGATCCTACGAGCAGTACTTC
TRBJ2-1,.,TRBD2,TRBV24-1,CATSGRTIAGQDNEQFF,TGTGCCACCAGCGGACGGACGATAGCGGGGCAGGACAATGAGCAGTTCTTC
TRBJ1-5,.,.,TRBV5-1,CASSPGTFSNQPQHF,TGCGCCAGCAGCCCTGGGACGTTTAGCAATCAGCCCCAGCATTTT
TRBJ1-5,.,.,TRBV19,CASSSQSHQPQHF,TGTGCCAGTAGTAGTCAGAGCCATCAGCCCCAGCATTTT
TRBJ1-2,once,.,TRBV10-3,CAISVGTSYGYTF,TGTGCCATCAGTGTGGGAACGTCCTATGGCTACACCTTC
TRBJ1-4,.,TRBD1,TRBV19,CASSITTGGDQKLFF,TGTGCCAGTAGTATTACGACAGGGGGCGATCAAAAACTGTTTTTT
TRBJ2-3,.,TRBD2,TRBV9,CASSGTSGFTSTDTQYF,TGTGCCAGCAGCGGGACTAGCGGGTTCACTAGCACAGATACGCAGTATTTT
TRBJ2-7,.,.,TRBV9,CASSETIGSTGLFYEQYF,TGTGCCAGCAGCGAGACAATAGGGTCGACCGGGCTTTTCTACGAGCAGTACTTC
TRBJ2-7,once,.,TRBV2,CASRGHEAGYEQYF,TGTGCCAGCAGGGGTCACGAAGCCGGCTACGAGCAGTACTTC
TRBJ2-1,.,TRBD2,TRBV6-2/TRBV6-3,CASSYPAGGAYNEQFF,TGTGCCAGCAGTTACCCAGCGGGGGGAGCCTACAATGAGCAGTTCTTC
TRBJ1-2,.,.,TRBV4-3,CASSQDRGDPLPYF,TGCGCCAGCAGCCAAGATCGGGGTGACCCACTACCATACTTC
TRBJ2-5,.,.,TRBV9,CASSVGAGLQETQYF,TGTGCCAGCAGCGTAGGGGCAGGGCTACAAGAGACCCAGTACTTC
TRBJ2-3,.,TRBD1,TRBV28,CASRIQGVPDTQYF,TGTGCCAGCAGGATACAGGGGGTCCCAGATACGCAGTATTTT
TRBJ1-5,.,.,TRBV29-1,CSVLGDLNQPQHF,TGCAGCGTTCTCGGGGACCTCAATCAGCCCCAGCATTTT
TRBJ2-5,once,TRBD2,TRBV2,CASSELAGGGETQYF,TGTGCCAGCAGTGAACTAGCGGGGGGTGGAGAGACCCAGTACTTC
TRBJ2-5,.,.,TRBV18,CASSPTTKETQYF,TGTGCCAGCTCACCAACTACGAAAGAGACCCAGTACTTC
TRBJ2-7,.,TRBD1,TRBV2,CASSPGQGDYEQYF,TGTGCCAGCAGTCCGGGACAGGGTGACTACGAGCAGTACTTC
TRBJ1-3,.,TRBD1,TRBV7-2,CASRAGGPTGNTIYF,TGTGCCAGCAGGGCAGGGGGCCCGACTGGAAACACCATATATTTT
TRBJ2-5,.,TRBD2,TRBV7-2,CASSRIGAGEETQYF,TGTGCCAGCAGCCGTATAGGGGCGGGGGAGGAGACCCAGTACTTC
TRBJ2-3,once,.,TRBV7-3,CASSALSSTDTQYF,TGTGCCAGCAGCGCTTTATCTAGCACAGATACGCAGTATTTT
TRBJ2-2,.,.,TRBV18,CASSPNTGLSGELFF,TGTGCCAGCTCACCTAATACTGGACTTTCCGGGGAGCTGTTTTTT
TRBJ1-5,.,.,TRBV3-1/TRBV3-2,CASSQVVDQPQHF,TGTGCCAGCAGCCAAGTGGTCGATCAGCCCCAGCATTTT
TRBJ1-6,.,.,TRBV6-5,CASSYVRFSYNSPLHF,TGTGCCAGCAGTTACGTTCGGTTCTCCTATAATTCACCCCTCCACTTT
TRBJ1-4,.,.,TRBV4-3,CASSQESGRSEKLFF,TGCGCCAGCAGCCAAGAGTCAGGGAGGTCTGAAAAACTGTTTTTT
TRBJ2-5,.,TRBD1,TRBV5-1,CASSSGTGEETQYF,TGCGCCAGCAGCTCCGGGACAGGGGAAGAGACCCAGTACTTC
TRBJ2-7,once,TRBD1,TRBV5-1,CASSPGTGMSYEQYF,TGCGCCAGCAGCCCCGGGACAGGGATGTCCTACGAGCAGTACTTC
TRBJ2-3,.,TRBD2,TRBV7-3,CASSLTRLAGGADTQYF,TGTGCCAGCAGCTTAACAAGACTAGCGGGGGGTGCAGATACGCAGTATTTT
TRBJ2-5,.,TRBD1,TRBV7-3,CASSSSTGGGVTQYF,TGTGCCAGCAGCTCCTCGACAGGGGGTGGAGTGACCCAGTACTTC
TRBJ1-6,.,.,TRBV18,CASSQRVGENSPLHF,TGTGCCAGCTCACAGAGAGTAGGGGAGAATTCACCCCTCCACTTT
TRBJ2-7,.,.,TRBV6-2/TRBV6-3,CASSEQGYEQYF,TGTGCCAGCAGCGAACAGGGCTACGAGCAGTACTTC
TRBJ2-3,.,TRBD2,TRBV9,CASSVESGGTDTQYF,TGTGCCAGCAGCGTAGAAAGCGGGGGAACAGATACGCAGTATTTT
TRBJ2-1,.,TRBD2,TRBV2,CASRSGGYNEQFF,TGTGCCAGCAGGTCGGGGGGTTACAATGAGCAGTTCTTC
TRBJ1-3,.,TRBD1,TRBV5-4,CASSYHRGSGNTIYF,TGTGCCAGCAGCTATCACAGGGGCTCTGGAAACACCATATATTTT
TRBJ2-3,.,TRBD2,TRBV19,CASRSSLGRSGGSSTDTQYF,TGTGCCAGTAGGTCCAGCCTTGGTCGTAGCGGGGGCTCTAGCACAGATACGCAGTATTTT
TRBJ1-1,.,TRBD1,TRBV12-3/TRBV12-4,CASSSTGITEAFF,TGTGCCAGCAGTTCGACAGGGATCACTGAAGCTTTCTTT